Following are 13 T cell receptor beta chains from one sample sequenced in a study of breast tumors, draining lymph nodes, adjacent tissues (TCRdb year 2016). Library construction relied on multiplex PCR. Sequencing was performed on an Illumina HiSeq 2000. TCRdb's own reprocessing of the public reads used fastp at Q25 and MiXCR and kept productive beta chains. Rows matching on CDR3 protein sequence are summarized as one entry with the most common DNA and genes. The sample table lists 200,000 or so distinct CDR3 sequences, roughly 31% of them with a count of one. 4% to 5.5% of the sample is held by the ten biggest clonotypes. The axillary draining lymph nodes of breast cancer patients were the source of the lymph node samples. The sample comprised axillary lymph node tissue. The receptor source for this set is a female donor with breast cancer. Some clones in this sample may be carry-over from other donors' samples.

This clonotype was found once. V and J are TRBV3-1 and TRBJ2-2, with D perhaps matching TRBD2 (5 bases). The CDR3 is 15 amino acids. V was pared by 0 bases and J by 6 bases, with 11 bases between. Germline V CDR1 and CDR2: LGHDT, YNNKEL (reference sequence). The CDR3 DNA reads TGTGCCAGCAGCCAAGACTGGGGAGCGGCCGGGGAGCTGTTTTTT. Translated, it gives CASSQDWGAAGELFF.

This clonotype came up a few times. The chain joins TRBV12-3 or TRBV12-4 to TRBJ2-3; the D gene is possibly TRBD1 (5 bases). V shed 3 bases and J shed 3 bases, with 13 bases lying between them. The CDR3 has 15 amino acids. CDR3 loop: CASSFPGSVTDTQYF. CDR3 nucleotides: TGTGCCAGCAGTTTCCCAGGGTCGGTAACAGATACGCAGTATTTT.

This clonotype came up once. As DNA, the CDR3 is TGTGCCAGCAGCATCCCGGGAGGCAGGGACACCTTC. This sequence encodes CASSIPGGRDTF. This rearrangement joins TRBV7-3 to TRBJ1-2; the D gene is possibly TRBD1 (5 bases). The CDR3 runs to 12 residues. Germline-derived CDR1 and CDR2 are SGHTA and FQGTGA. Trimming pared 5 bases from V and 12 bases from J, leaving 16 bases between.

This clonotype showed up many times. The chain combines TRBV20-1 with TRBJ2-7, with D perhaps TRBD2 (6 bases). V dropped 4 bases and J dropped 4 bases, with 14 bases sitting between them. Germline-derived CDR1 and CDR2 are DFQATT and SNEGSKA (reference sequence). The CDR3 spans 13 residues. The CDR3 sequence is CSATGGPRYEQYF. In nucleotides, the CDR3 is TGCAGTGCTACCGGAGGGCCGAGGTACGAGCAGTACTTC.

This clonotype was counted ten times or more. J is TRBJ2-2 and V is TRBV12-3 or TRBV12-4; D is possibly TRBD2 (5 bases). Trimming stripped 2 bases from V and 1 base from J, with 11 bases between. This CDR3 is built from 16 residues. CDR3 protein: CASSLFASRNTGELFF. CDR3 nucleotide sequence: TGTGCCAGCAGTTTATTCGCTAGCCGGAACACCGGGGAGCTGTTTTTT.

The chain links TRBV12-3 or TRBV12-4 to TRBJ2-5; 9 positions match TRBD1. V lost 3 bases and J lost 7; bases outside the gene matches: 9. The CDR3 is 15 residues long. Here the CDR3 DNA reads TGTGCCAGCAGTTTCGCGGGACAGGGAGAAGGGACCCAGTACTTC. Translated: CASSFAGQGEGTQYF.

The V and J genes are TRBV7-9 and TRBJ2-5; maybe TRBD1 (7 bases). The CDR3 loop spans 14 amino acids. With 6 bases removed from V and 2 bases from J, the gap between germline ends came to 13 bases. From germline, CDR1 is SEHNR and CDR2 FQNEAQ (reference sequence). The CDR3 here is CASSSAGGQETQYF. The CDR3, as DNA: TGTGCCAGCAGTTCGGCAGGGGGGCAAGAGACCCAGTACTTC.

This clonotype was seen many times. The V and J genes are TRBV2 and TRBJ2-4; possibly TRBD1 or TRBD2 for D (7 bases each). Germline V gene sequence: CDR1 SNHLY, CDR2 FYNNEI. Deletions cut 7 bases from V and 7 bases from J, with 11 bases between. The CDR3 is 12 amino acids. CDR3 DNA: TGTGCCAGCAACAGGGGAGGGAACATTCAGTACTTC. It translates to CASNRGGNIQYF.

This clonotype was recorded at least ten times. V is TRBV5-8 and J is TRBJ2-2; TRBD1 matches 10 bases. Per the germline V gene, CDR1 is SGHTS and CDR2 is YDEGEE. This CDR3 is built from 15 residues. Trimming removed 4 bases from V and 4 bases from J; junction bases left unmatched: 4. CDR3 sequence: CASSRQGAVTGELFF. The CDR3 DNA reads as TGTGCCAGCAGCCGACAGGGGGCCGTCACCGGGGAGCTGTTTTTT.

At least ten counts were recorded for this clonotype. The chain couples TRBV7-9 to TRBJ2-3; tentative D call: TRBD2 (6 bases). The CDR3 is 14 residues long. Germline CDR1 SEHNR, CDR2 FQNEAQ (reference sequence). Trimming cost V 2 bases and J 4 bases, with 10 bases left between them. The CDR3 nucleotides read TGTGCCAGCAGCTTATCGGGACTCTCAGATACGCAGTATTTT. Protein: CASSLSGLSDTQYF. Full variable domain (outside the CDR3, taken from reference TRBV7-9 and TRBJ2-3): DTGVSQNPRHKITKRGQNVTFRCDPISEHNRLYWYRQTLGQGPEFLTYFQNEAQLEKSRLLSDRFSAERPKGSFSTLEIQRTEQGDSAMYLCASSLSGLSDTQYFGPGTRLTVL.

This clonotype was observed at least ten times. The genes are TRBV20-1 and TRBJ1-2; TRBD1 agrees at 9 bases. The CDR3 is made up of 15 amino acids. Germline lookup yields CDR1 DFQATT and CDR2 SNEGSKA (reference sequence). V trimming: 3 bases; J trimming: 3 bases; junction bases outside the gene matches: 8. CDR3 residues: CSASKTRTGDYGYTF. The CDR3 region has the DNA TGCAGTGCTAGCAAGACCCGGACAGGGGACTATGGCTACACCTTC.

The sample holds a few counts of this clonotype. This may arise from a read error, as a much more abundant clone is one base away. CDR3 in amino acids: CSANPGQGQAQFF. CDR3 bases: TGCAGTGCCAACCCAGGACAGGGTCAAGCGCAGTTCTTC. The chain is built from TRBV20-1 and TRBJ2-1; 8 bases are shared with TRBD1. Germline V CDR1 and CDR2: DFQATT, SNEGSKA (reference sequence). V trimming: 6 bases; J trimming: 12 bases; junction bases outside the gene matches: 13. The CDR3 runs 13 residues.

In regard to this clonotype: A read error is possible here, since a much larger clone lies one base away. The chain is built from TRBV5-1 and TRBJ2-5; D is possibly TRBD2 (6 bases). This CDR3 region has 12 residues. V was pared by 7 bases and J by 5 bases, with 12 bases between. Germline V gene sequence: CDR1 SGHRS, CDR2 YFSETQ. CDR3 DNA sequence: TGCGCCAGCGCCTCGGGGAGGGAGACCCAGTACTTC. Protein: CASASGRETQYF.